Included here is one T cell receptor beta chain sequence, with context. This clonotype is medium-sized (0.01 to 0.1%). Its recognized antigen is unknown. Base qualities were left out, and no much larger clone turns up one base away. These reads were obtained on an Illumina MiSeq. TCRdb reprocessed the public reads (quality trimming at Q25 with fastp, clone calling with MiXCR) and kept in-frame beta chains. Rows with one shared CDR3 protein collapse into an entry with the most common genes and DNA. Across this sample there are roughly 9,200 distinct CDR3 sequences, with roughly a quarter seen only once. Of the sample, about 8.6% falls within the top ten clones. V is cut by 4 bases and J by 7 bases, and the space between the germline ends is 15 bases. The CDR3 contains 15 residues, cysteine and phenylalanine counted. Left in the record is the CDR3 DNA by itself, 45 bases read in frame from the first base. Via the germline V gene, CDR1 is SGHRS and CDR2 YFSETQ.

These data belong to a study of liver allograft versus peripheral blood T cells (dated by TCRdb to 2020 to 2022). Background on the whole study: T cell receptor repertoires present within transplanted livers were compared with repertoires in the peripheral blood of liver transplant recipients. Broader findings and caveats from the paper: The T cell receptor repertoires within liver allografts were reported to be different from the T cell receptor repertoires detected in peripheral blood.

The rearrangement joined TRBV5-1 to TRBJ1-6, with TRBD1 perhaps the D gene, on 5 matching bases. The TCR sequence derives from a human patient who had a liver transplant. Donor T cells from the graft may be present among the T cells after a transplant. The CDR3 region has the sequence CASSPTGTGNSPLHF. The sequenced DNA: TGCGCCAGCAGCCCTACCGGGACGGGAAATTCACCCCTCCACTTT.